This T cell receptor (beta chain) was sequenced during a study of PD-1 blockade in classical Hodgkin lymphoma. Germline V gene lookup returns CDR1 SGDLS and CDR2 YYNGEE. V lost 3 bases to trimming and J lost 10 bases; unmatched junction nucleotides: 9. This CDR3 is 13 amino acids long. Assay: immunoSEQ multiplex PCR; the TCRdb copy retains only in-frame clones and omits some. The table has about 97,000 clones, roughly 83% seen once. Following autologous stem cell transplantation, relapse occurred in every patient, and exposure to brentuximab vedotin varied. This clone was observed a handful of times. The J gene is TRBJ1-2, the V gene TRBV9; 7 bases line up with TRBD1. The sample here was peripheral blood mononuclear cells (PBMCs), taken at baseline. The sequence came from a human donor with classical Hodgkin lymphoma. The CDR3 coding sequence is TGTGCCAGCAGCGACCAAGGGGACAGACCCTACACCTTC. This encodes CASSDQGDRPYTF. The full variable domain, with the rest looked up from reference TRBV9 and TRBJ1-2, is DSGVTQTPKHLITATGQRVTLRCSPRSGDLSVYWYQQSLDQGLQFLIQYYNGEERAKGNILERFSAQQFPDLHSELNLSSLELGDSALYFCASSDQGDRPYTFGSGTRLTVV.